This TCR beta chain was sequenced during a study of shared clonotypes between healthy human individuals. Findings of the study overall: Limitation of the genetic and exposure-history diversity represented came from the few donors. Specimens sampled were limited to blood, with tissue repertoires likely differing.

Assay used: immunoSEQ multiplex PCR; TCRdb lists only in-frame clones, some missing. Seen here are 230,000 or so clones, over 50% observed once, and the top ten hold over 8.5%. The V and J ends lost 2 bases and 2 bases respectively, with 19 bases between them. CDR1 is MDHEN, CDR2 SYDVKM, per germline. This CDR3 has 17 residues. A word on this clone: Its antigen is as yet unknown.

V gene TRBV28 combines with J gene TRBJ2-7, with no clear D. Material: memory CD4+ T cells sorted from blood. Regarding subset: CD45RA-negative fraction. The sequence was collected from a man in his thirties or forties in good health. This CDR3 is CASSLNPYPGATYEQYF. For the CDR3, the DNA is TGTGCCAGCAGTTTAAACCCCTATCCAGGAGCTACCTACGAGCAGTACTTC.